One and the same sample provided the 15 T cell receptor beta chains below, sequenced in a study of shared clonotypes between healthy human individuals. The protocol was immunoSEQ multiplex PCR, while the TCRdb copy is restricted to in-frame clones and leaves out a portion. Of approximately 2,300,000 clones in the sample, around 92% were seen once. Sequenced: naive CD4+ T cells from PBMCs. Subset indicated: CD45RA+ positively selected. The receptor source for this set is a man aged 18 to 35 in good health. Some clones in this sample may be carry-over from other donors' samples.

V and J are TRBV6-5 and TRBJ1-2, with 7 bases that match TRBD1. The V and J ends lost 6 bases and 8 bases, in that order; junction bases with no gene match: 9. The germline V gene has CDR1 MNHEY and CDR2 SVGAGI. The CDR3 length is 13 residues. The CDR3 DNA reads TGTGCCAGCAGCCCCCCCGACAGGGACGGCTACACCTTC. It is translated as CASSPPDRDGYTF.

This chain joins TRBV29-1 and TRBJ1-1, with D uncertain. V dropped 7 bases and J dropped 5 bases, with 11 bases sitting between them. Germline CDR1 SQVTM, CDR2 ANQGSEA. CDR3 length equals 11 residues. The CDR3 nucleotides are TGCAGCGCGGAAGGGTTAACTGAAGCTTTCTTT. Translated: CSAEGLTEAFF.

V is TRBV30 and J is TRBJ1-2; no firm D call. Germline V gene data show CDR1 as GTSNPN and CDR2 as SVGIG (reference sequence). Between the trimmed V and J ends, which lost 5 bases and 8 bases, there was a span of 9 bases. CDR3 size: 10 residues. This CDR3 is CAWGRSGYTF. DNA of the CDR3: TGTGCCTGGGGGAGAAGCGGCTACACCTTC.

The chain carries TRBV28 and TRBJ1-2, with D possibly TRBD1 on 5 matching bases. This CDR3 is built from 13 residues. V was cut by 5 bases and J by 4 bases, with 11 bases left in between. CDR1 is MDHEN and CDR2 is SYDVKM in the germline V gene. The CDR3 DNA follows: TGTGCCAGCAGTCTGACAGAAACCTATGGCTACACCTTC. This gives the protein CASSLTETYGYTF.

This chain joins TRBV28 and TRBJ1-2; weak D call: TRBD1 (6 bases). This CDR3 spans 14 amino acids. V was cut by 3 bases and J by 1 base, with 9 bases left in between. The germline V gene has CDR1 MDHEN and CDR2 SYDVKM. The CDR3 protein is CASSFTGNNYGYTF. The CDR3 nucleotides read TGTGCCAGCAGTTTTACAGGGAATAACTATGGCTACACCTTC.

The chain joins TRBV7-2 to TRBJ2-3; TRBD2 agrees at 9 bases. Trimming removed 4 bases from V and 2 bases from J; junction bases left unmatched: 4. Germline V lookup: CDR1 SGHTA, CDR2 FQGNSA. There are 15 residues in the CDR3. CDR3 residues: CASSSLAGPTDTQYF. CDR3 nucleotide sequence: TGTGCCAGCAGCTCACTAGCGGGCCCCACAGATACGCAGTATTTT.

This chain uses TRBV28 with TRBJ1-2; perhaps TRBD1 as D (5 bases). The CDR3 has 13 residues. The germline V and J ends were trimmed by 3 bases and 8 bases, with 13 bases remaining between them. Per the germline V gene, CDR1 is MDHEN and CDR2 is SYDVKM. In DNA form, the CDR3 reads TGTGCCAGCAGTTTCGTTGGGGGAGGCGGCTACACCTTC. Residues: CASSFVGGGGYTF.

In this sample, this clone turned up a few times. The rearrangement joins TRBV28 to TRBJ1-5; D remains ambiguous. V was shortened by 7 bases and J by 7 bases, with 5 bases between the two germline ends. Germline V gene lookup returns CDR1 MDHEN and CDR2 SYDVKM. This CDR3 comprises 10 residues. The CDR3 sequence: CASNGQPQHF. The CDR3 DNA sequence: TGTGCCAGCAATGGACAGCCCCAGCATTTT.

DNA of the CDR3: TGTGCCAGCAGCTTAGGGACAGCCTACGAGCAGTACTTC. Translating it yields CASSLGTAYEQYF. The chain links TRBV7-3 to TRBJ2-7; TRBD1 agrees at 7 bases. Trimming cost V 2 bases and J 2 bases; bases outside gene matches: 0. The CDR3 covers 13 residues. Germline CDR1 SGHTA, CDR2 FQGTGA.

CDR3 in amino acids: CASSIFRASEAFF. The DNA of the CDR3 is TGTGCCAGTAGTATATTCAGGGCCTCTGAAGCTTTCTTT. The V gene is TRBV19, the J gene TRBJ1-1; a weak D match, TRBD1 (5 bases). V was clipped by 2 bases and J by 6 bases, with 10 bases between them. The CDR3 is made up of 13 amino acids. In germline, CDR1 is LNHDA, CDR2 SQIVND (reference sequence).

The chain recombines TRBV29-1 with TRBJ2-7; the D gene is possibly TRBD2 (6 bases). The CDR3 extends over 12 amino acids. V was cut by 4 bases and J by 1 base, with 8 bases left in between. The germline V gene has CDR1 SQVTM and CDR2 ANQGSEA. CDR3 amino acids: CSVAAGSYEQYF. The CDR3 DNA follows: TGCAGCGTTGCTGCGGGGTCCTACGAGCAGTACTTC.

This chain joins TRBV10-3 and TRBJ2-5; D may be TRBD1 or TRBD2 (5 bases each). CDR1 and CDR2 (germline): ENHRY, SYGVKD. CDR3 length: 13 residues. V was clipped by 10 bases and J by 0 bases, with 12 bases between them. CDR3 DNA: TGTGCCACCACGGGACCGAACCAAGAGACCCAGTACTTC. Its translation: CATTGPNQETQYF.

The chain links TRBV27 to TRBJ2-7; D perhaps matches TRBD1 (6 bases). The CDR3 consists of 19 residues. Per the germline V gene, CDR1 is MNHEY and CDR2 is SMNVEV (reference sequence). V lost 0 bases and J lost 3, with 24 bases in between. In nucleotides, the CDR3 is TGTGCCAGCAGTTTATCAAGGGGACCATACAGGGTCAGTGTCTACGAGCAGTACTTC. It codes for CASSLSRGPYRVSVYEQYF.

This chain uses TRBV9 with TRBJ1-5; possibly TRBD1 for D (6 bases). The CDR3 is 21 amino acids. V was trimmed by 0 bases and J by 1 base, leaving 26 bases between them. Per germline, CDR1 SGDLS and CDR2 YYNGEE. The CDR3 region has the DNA TGTGCCAGCAGCGTAGTAGGAGCCTCGAGGGGGGTGCAGGGGAGCAATCAGCCCCAGCATTTT. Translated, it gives CASSVVGASRGVQGSNQPQHF.

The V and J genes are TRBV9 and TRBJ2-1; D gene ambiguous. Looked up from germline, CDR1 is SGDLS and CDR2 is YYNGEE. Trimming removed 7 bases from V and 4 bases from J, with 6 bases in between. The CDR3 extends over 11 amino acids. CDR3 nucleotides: TGTGCCAGCGGGATGTACAATGAGCAGTTCTTC. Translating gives CASGMYNEQFF.